A single T cell receptor (beta chain) is shown here with its context. Its specificity is unknown. TCRdb re-derived calls from the 5' RACE reads in MiXCR, one entry per CDR3 protein. The sample lists around 220,000 distinct CDR3 sequences, about an eighth seen once, with under 9.5% in the top ten. Germline values: CDR1 SGHNT, CDR2 YYREEE (reference sequence). Trimming took 0 bases from V and 7 from J; bases not matched to a gene: 6. The CDR3 runs to 16 residues. This specimen comes from a study of identical twins. Study results and caveats: The same donors were not followed; conclusions instead depended on cross-sectional statistical analysis. Whereas memory repertoires showed no such difference, abundant cord blood beta clonotypes carried fewer insertions. Twin pairs' shared out-of-frame alpha sequences were enriched in low generation probability.

All of the donors were Caucasians in good health. The sequence was obtained from a young woman in good health. Source material: memory (CD45RO+) T cells sorted from blood. The V and J genes are TRBV5-4 and TRBJ2-1, with 11 bases identical to TRBD2. The CDR3 reads CASSLAPASGRNEQFF. CDR3 nucleotide sequence: TGTGCCAGCAGCTTGGCCCCGGCTAGCGGGAGGAATGAGCAGTTCTTC.